These 4 T cell receptor beta chains were all obtained from the same sample, sequenced in a study of monozygotic twins with inflammatory bowel disease. TCRdb re-called the 5' RACE reads and shows each CDR3 protein once, DNA omitted. This repertoire includes more than 300,000 distinct CDR3 sequences. The sequencing input was blood. The receptors here all came from a human donor with ulcerative colitis or Crohn's disease, or a healthy co-twin of an affected twin (not recorded which).

The chain's CDR3 is CASSFGHNTDTQYF. The rearrangement joins TRBV27 to TRBJ2-3. This CDR3 contains 14 residues. Germline CDR1 is MNHEY and CDR2 is SMNVEV (reference sequence).

The V gene is TRBV6-2 or TRBV6-3, the J gene TRBJ2-7; checking the TCRdb D call of TRBD1 is not possible without DNA. Looked up from germline, CDR1 is MNHEY and CDR2 is SVGEGT. The CDR3 length is 19 residues. CDR3 sequence: CASRPQWDRGPSSSYEQYF.

The chain couples TRBV28 to TRBJ2-5; TCRdb picks TRBD1, but there is no DNA to check that call. Per germline, CDR1 MDHEN and CDR2 SYDVKM. The CDR3 has 17 amino acids. The CDR3 sequence is CASSFPGHGGLDETQYF.

The chain carries TRBV7-2 and TRBJ2-2; TCRdb picks TRBD2, but there is no DNA to check that call. This CDR3 contains 16 residues. Germline CDR1 reads SGHTA; CDR2 reads FQGNSA. The CDR3 sequence: CASSLVVAGGPGELFF. The complete variable domain, with remaining parts taken from reference TRBV7-2 and TRBJ2-2, reads GAGVSQSPSNKVTEKGKDVELRCDPISGHTALYWYRQSLGQGLEFLIYFQGNSAPDKSGLPSDRFSAERTGGSVSTLTIQRTQQEDSAVYLCASSLVVAGGPGELFFGEGSRLTVL.